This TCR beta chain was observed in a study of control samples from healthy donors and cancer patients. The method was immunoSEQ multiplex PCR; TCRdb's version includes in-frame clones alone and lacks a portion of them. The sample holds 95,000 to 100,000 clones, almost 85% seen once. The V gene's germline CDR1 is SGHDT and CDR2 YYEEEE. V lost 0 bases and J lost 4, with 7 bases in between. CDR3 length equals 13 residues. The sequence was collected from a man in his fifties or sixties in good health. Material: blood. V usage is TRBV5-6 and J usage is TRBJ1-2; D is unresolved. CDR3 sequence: CASSLAGLYGYTF. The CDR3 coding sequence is TGTGCCAGCAGCTTGGCAGGACTCTATGGCTACACCTTC.